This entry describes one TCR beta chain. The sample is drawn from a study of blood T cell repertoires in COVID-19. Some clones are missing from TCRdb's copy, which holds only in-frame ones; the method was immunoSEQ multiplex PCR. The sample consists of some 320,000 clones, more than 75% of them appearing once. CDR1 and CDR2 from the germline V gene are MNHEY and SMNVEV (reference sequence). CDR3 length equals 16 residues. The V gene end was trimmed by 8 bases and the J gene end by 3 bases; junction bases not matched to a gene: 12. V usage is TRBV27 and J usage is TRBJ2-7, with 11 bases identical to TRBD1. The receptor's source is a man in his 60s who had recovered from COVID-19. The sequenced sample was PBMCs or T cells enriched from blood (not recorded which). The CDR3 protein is CASSGQGTGGLYEQYF. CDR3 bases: TGTGCCAGCTCCGGTCAGGGGACAGGGGGTCTCTACGAGCAGTACTTC.